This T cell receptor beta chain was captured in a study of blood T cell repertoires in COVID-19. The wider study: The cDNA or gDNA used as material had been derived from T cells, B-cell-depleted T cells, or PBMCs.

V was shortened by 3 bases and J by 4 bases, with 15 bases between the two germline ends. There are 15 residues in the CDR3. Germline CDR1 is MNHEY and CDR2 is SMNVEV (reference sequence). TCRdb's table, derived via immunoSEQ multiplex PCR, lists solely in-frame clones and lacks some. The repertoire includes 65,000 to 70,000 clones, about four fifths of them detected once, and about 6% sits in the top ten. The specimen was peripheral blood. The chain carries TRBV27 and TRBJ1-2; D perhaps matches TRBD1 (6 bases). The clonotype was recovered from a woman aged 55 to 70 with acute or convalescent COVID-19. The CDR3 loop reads CASSFGRGDLYGYTF. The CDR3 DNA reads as TGTGCCAGCAGTTTCGGCAGGGGCGACCTCTATGGCTACACCTTC.